This is a list of T cell receptor beta chains from one sample in a study of control samples from healthy donors and cancer patients. Assay used: immunoSEQ multiplex PCR; TCRdb lists only in-frame clones, some missing. The sample consists of roughly 130,000 clones, around 94% of them appearing once. The source material was PBMCs. These receptors came from a man between 60 and 75 years old with colorectal cancer. Both conserved end residues are trimmed from each CDR3. The D gene is left open where the match is weak. The size field is filled for only some rows; it gives once, few, many or a size class.

len,d_gene,j_gene,v_gene,abundance,CDR3aa
12,.,TRBJ2-7,TRBV15,.,ATSRGRVGDEQY
10,.,TRBJ2-7,TRBV2,.,ASSERGSEQY
15,TRBD1,TRBJ1-4,TRBV18,.,ASSPRVGGNTNEKLF
18,TRBD1,TRBJ2-3,TRBV10-3,.,AIRAGDGTGGELGTDTQY
12,.,TRBJ2-7,TRBV7-9,.,ASSDTRGIYEQY
12,.,TRBJ2-1,TRBV7-9,.,ASSLGGAHNEQF
12,TRBD1,TRBJ1-2,TRBV11-2,.,ASSPGQGNYGYT
13,TRBD2,TRBJ2-3,TRBV11-2,.,ASSLGQTSADTQY
16,TRBD2,TRBJ2-5,TRBV7-9,.,ASSPGTSQYQVQETQY
14,TRBD1,TRBJ2-5,TRBV19,.,ASSIDQGQGGETQY
12,.,TRBJ1-1,TRBV6-1,.,ASSEAYRGPEAF
14,.,TRBJ2-2,TRBV5-8,.,ASSFGKTPNTGELF
11,.,TRBJ1-1,TRBV25-1,once,ASRGTKNTEAF
13,.,TRBJ2-1,TRBV6-5,.,ASSLTGVMGNEQF
14,.,TRBJ2-2,TRBV27,.,ASSLRGRDWTGELF
12,TRBD1,TRBJ1-2,TRBV29-1,.,STSQGQGASGYT
11,TRBD1,TRBJ2-1,TRBV7-9,.,ASSRGQGNEQF
14,TRBD2,TRBJ2-1,TRBV7-9,.,ASSFAGGGNFNEQF
14,.,TRBJ1-2,TRBV11-2,.,ASSPAGQRLSYGYT
15,.,TRBJ1-5,TRBV7-5,.,ARSFPGRSYSNQPQH
17,.,TRBJ1-5,TRBV21-1,.,ASSPLTGTGDYSNQPQH
13,TRBD1,TRBJ2-7,TRBV6-5,.,ASNPSTGSSYEQY
13,TRBD2,TRBJ2-3,TRBV3-1/TRBV3-2,.,ASSRWTSGTDTQY
13,.,TRBJ2-2,TRBV4-1,.,ASTLRGAGAGELF
13,TRBD1,TRBJ2-7,TRBV7-2,.,ASSLASGQGLEQY
11,.,TRBJ1-2,TRBV5-1,.,ASSLAGGHGYT
11,.,TRBJ2-5,TRBV13,.,ASSLGRGETQY
15,TRBD2,TRBJ2-5,TRBV4-1,.,ASSQRLAGGFQETQY
11,.,TRBJ1-5,TRBV12-3/TRBV12-4,.,ASSPDRGQPQH
11,.,TRBJ1-5,TRBV19,.,ASTDRFGQPQH
12,TRBD2,TRBJ2-2,TRBV7-9,.,ASSPTSGDGELF
11,.,TRBJ1-2,TRBV19,once,ASNRGLSYGYT
11,.,TRBJ1-1,TRBV5-3,.,ARSGRMNTEAF
12,.,TRBJ2-2,TRBV19,.,ASKDPSDTGELF
14,.,TRBJ2-3,TRBV6-1,.,ASSEAASAGGDTQY
15,TRBD2,TRBJ2-3,TRBV10-3,.,AISESPSGGLTDTQY
13,TRBD1,TRBJ1-6,TRBV3-1/TRBV3-2,.,ASSQEGQGRSPLH
16,TRBD1,TRBJ1-2,TRBV25-1,.,ASTPAGTGGERDYGYT
13,.,TRBJ1-4,TRBV4-2,.,ASDRGGARNEKLF
14,TRBD2,TRBJ2-3,TRBV7-2,.,ASSLDRGGLSGTQY
13,.,TRBJ1-1,TRBV6-6,.,ASSTQTGMNTEAF
12,TRBD1,TRBJ1-1,TRBV29-1,.,SVLTGAWSTEAF
15,.,TRBJ1-4,TRBV4-3,.,ASSRNGGGLANEKLF
11,TRBD1,TRBJ1-2,TRBV3-1/TRBV3-2,.,ASSQARGLGYT
10,.,TRBJ1-4,TRBV29-1,.,SVEDDNEKLF
13,TRBD1,TRBJ2-2,TRBV19,.,ASSMGTDNTGELF
12,.,TRBJ1-2,TRBV28,.,ASSLRQVRSGYT
13,.,TRBJ2-6,TRBV27,.,ASSLSRVGANVLT
12,.,TRBJ1-6,TRBV5-1,.,ASSLGQGISPLH
12,.,TRBJ2-5,TRBV18,once,ASSPRGNQETQY
10,.,TRBJ1-3,TRBV12-3/TRBV12-4,.,ASTGSGNTIY
13,TRBD1,TRBJ1-1,TRBV3-1/TRBV3-2,.,ASRDFTGGVTEAF
13,.,TRBJ1-5,TRBV10-3,.,AISEGRESNQPQH
12,TRBD1,TRBJ1-1,TRBV30,.,AWSAGTGGTEAF
14,TRBD1,TRBJ1-5,TRBV6-6,.,ASSPPDRGGNQPQH
11,.,TRBJ1-4,TRBV7-9,.,ASSLTGSEKLF